This T cell receptor (beta chain) was captured in a study of blood T cell repertoires in COVID-19. About the research overall: Italy, Spain and the United States were the sources of the convalescent and acute COVID-19 samples.

The CDR3 sequence is 15 residues long. Looked up from germline, CDR1 is SGHRS and CDR2 is YFSETQ. Trimming stripped 4 bases from V and 6 bases from J, with 19 bases between. Per the authors' pipeline: By means of reference gene primer amplification, nucleated cell counts were estimated. Sequenced by immunoSEQ multiplex PCR; TCRdb stores in-frame clones only, minus some. The V and J calls and clone size come from that table; D and trimming were worked out from the DNA. The repertoire holds 390,000 or so clones, with about 86% as singletons. This sequence was found in a woman aged 45-59 years who had recovered from COVID-19. The source material was PBMCs or T cells enriched from blood (not recorded which). This sequence joins TRBV5-1 and TRBJ1-2, with D possibly TRBD1 on 5 matching bases. The CDR3 bases are TGCGCCAGCAGCACATATTTCAGGGATTTGGATGGCTACACCTTC. Translating gives CASSTYFRDLDGYTF.